The clone carrying this TCR beta chain came up a few times. The antigen remains unidentified. A much larger clone lies a single base off, so this may be a read error. This likely comes from a read error, as the CDR3 has no conserved phenylalanine or tryptophan at its end. The source material, RNA transcripts, was used to amplify TCR beta CDR3 regions. HTBI primers were employed in a first-round RT-PCR of the TCR CDR3. Each CDR3 protein is one row after TCRdb ran MiXCR on the multiplex PCR reads. The repertoire holds 550,000 to 650,000 distinct CDR3 sequences, with 14% as singletons. These data come from a study of T cells in Graves' hyperthyroidism and ophthalmopathy. Study outcomes and limitations: A model built on 13 V-J features separated ophthalmopathy from stable hyperthyroidism.

The CDR3 spans 14 residues. With V trimmed by 4 bases and J by 5 bases, 7 bases remained unmatched. Per the germline V gene, CDR1 is SGHRS and CDR2 is YFSETQ. Sequenced sample: blood. The chain uses TRBV5-1 and TRBJ1-1; 8 nucleotides align to TRBD1. The clonotype originates from a woman aged 35 to 49 with Graves' hyperthyroidism. The CDR3 DNA reads TGCGCCAGCAGCCCGTATGACAGGGGTACTGAAGCTTTCTCT. Translating it yields CASSPYDRGTEAFS.